There are a few counts of the clone carrying this T cell receptor beta chain. Its antigen is undetermined. The V and J ends lost 4 bases and 2 bases, in that order; junction bases with no gene match: 5. The CDR3 is 14 residues long. Germline values: CDR1 SQVTM, CDR2 ANQGSEA. This sample stems from a study of post-analysis software for immune sequencing data. Study-wide results and caveats: Higher frequency in patients than in controls was seen for roughly 5 TRBV segments, with TRBV5-6, TRBV5-1 and TRBV20-1 among them.

Carried by the TCR beta cDNA libraries were unique molecular identifiers. One entry per CDR3 protein, called by TCRdb with MiXCR from the PCR reads. The sample lists some 890,000 distinct CDR3 sequences; under 70% were seen once. V is TRBV29-1 and J is TRBJ2-1; 7 nucleotides agree with TRBD1. The sequence was obtained from a girl aged 5 to 17 with multiple sclerosis. Sequencing used blood. The CDR3 DNA sequence: TGCAGCGTTGGAGGGACAGAGACCTACAATGAGCAGTTCTTC. It codes for CSVGGTETYNEQFF.